Each of the 10 T cell receptor beta chains below was sequenced from the same sample in a study of T cells in narcolepsy. This table comes from immunoSEQ multiplex PCR, and its TCRdb copy is limited to in-frame clones, with some not included. The sample holds about 27,000 clones, approximately 80% seen once. The sample taken for sequencing was CD45RA- memory CD4+ T cells from PBMCs. The origin of the receptors is a human donor with narcolepsy.

The genes are TRBV6-1 and TRBJ1-5; 10 nucleotides agree with TRBD1. Germline CDR1 reads MNHNS; CDR2 reads SASEGT. The junction had 7 bases not matched to a gene; V was cut back by 0 bases and J by 2 bases. This CDR3 contains 18 residues. The chain's CDR3 is CASSEAGIGTGGNQPQHF. The CDR3 nucleotides are TGTGCCAGCAGTGAAGCGGGAATTGGGACAGGGGGCAATCAGCCCCAGCATTTT.

This clone was counted only a few times. The chain joins TRBV7-2 to TRBJ2-1; 12 bases line up with TRBD2. The CDR3 sequence is 15 residues long. V lost 3 bases, J lost 8 bases, and 5 bases stayed unmatched. Germline V gene sequence: CDR1 SGHTA, CDR2 FQGNSA. In DNA form, the CDR3 reads TGTGCCAGCAGCTTCTCTTCTAGCGGGGGGGATGAGCAGTTCTTC. Amino acid sequence: CASSFSSSGGDEQFF.

This clone was observed a single time. The J gene is TRBJ2-3, the V gene TRBV7-9, with D unresolved. The germline V gene has CDR1 SEHNR and CDR2 FQNEAQ (reference sequence). The CDR3 runs to 11 residues. Trimming pared 5 bases from V and 7 bases from J, leaving 7 bases between. The CDR3 nucleotides read TGTGCCAGCAGCCCCAAGAATACGCAGTATTTT. As protein: CASSPKNTQYF.

The chain joins TRBV18 to TRBJ2-5; D gene ambiguous. V lost 5 bases to trimming and J lost 2 bases, with 9 bases between them. This CDR3 has 13 residues. Germline V lookup: CDR1 KGHSH, CDR2 LQKENI. Written as DNA, the CDR3 is TGTGCCAGCTCAAAGACCCAACAAGAGACCCAGTACTTC. This sequence encodes CASSKTQQETQYF.

This sequence joins TRBV7-9 and TRBJ2-3, with 8 bases identical to TRBD1. The junction had 5 bases not matched to a gene; V was cut back by 3 bases and J by 0 bases. The CDR3 loop spans 16 amino acids. The germline V gene has CDR1 SEHNR and CDR2 FQNEAQ (reference sequence). The CDR3 nucleotides are TGTGCCAGCAGCTTGCCGGGACAGGAAAGCACAGATACGCAGTATTTT. This codes for CASSLPGQESTDTQYF.

CDR3 nucleotide sequence: TGTGCCAGCAGCGTAGGGGGACTAGCGGGACCGCAGTATTTT. Translating gives CASSVGGLAGPQYF. The chain joins TRBV9 to TRBJ2-3; 13 bases agree with TRBD2. V gave up 0 bases and J gave up 10 bases; unmatched junction bases: 2. The CDR3 length is 14 residues. The germline CDR1 and CDR2 sequences are SGDLS and YYNGEE.

Of note for this clone: The sample carries other DNA sequences with the same CDR3. V usage is TRBV9 and J usage is TRBJ2-2, with 14 bases that match TRBD2. Germline CDR1 and CDR2: SGDLS and YYNGEE. Trimming removed 0 bases from V and 7 bases from J; junction bases left unmatched: 5. The length of the CDR3 is 17 residues. CDR3 residues: CASSVGGTSGGHGELFF. CDR3 bases: TGTGCCAGCAGCGTAGGTGGGACTAGCGGGGGTCACGGGGAGCTGTTTTTT.

The rearrangement uses TRBV4-1 and TRBJ1-3, with TRBD1 identical over 10 bases. The CDR3 runs to 16 residues. The V gene's germline CDR1 is MGHRA and CDR2 YSYEKL. V gave up 0 bases and J gave up 2 bases; unmatched junction bases: 1. CDR3 residues: CASSQDGTGAGNTIYF. CDR3 sequence (DNA): TGCGCCAGCAGCCAAGACGGGACAGGGGCTGGAAACACCATATATTTT.

The J gene is TRBJ2-3, the V gene TRBV5-1; 9 nucleotides align to TRBD2. Germline trimming cut 4 bases from V and 4 bases from J; bases unmatched to any gene: 7. Germline V CDR1 and CDR2: SGHRS, YFSETQ. CDR3 length: 15 amino acids. The chain's CDR3 is CASSTGLALADTQYF. The DNA of the CDR3 is TGCGCCAGCAGCACGGGACTAGCTTTGGCAGATACGCAGTATTTT. Full variable domain (missing parts from reference TRBV5-1 and TRBJ2-3): KAGVTQTPRYLIKTRGQQVTLSCSPISGHRSVSWYQQTPGQGLQFLFEYFSETQRNKGNFPGRFSGRQFSNSRSEMNVSTLELGDSALYLCASSTGLALADTQYFGPGTRLTVL.

The chain employs TRBV19 and TRBJ2-3, with 10 nucleotides matching TRBD1. Trimming took 5 bases from V and 3 from J; bases not matched to a gene: 5. Germline loops: CDR1 LNHDA, CDR2 SQIVND (reference sequence). CDR3 length equals 15 residues. CDR3 amino acids: CASSPGQGLTDTQYF. The DNA for the CDR3 is TGTGCCAGTAGTCCGGGACAGGGGTTAACAGATACGCAGTATTTT.